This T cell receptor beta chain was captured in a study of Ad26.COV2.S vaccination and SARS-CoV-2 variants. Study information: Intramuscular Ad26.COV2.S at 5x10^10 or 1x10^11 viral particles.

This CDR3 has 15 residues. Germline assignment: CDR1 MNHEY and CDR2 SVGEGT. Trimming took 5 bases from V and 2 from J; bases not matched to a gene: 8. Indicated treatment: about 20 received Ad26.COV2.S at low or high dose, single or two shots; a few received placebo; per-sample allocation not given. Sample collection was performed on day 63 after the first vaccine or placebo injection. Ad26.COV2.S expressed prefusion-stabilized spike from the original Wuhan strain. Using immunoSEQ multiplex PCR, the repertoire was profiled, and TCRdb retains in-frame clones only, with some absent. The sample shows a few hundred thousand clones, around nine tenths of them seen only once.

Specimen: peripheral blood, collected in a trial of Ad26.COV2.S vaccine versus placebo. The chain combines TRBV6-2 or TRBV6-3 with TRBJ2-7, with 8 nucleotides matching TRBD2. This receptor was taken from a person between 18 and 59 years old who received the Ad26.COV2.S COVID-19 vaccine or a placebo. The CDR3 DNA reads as TGTGCCAGCAGTCTTCGGGGGGGAGGCCCCTACGAGCAGTACTTC. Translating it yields CASSLRGGGPYEQYF.